This TCR beta chain was found in a study of T cells after yellow fever vaccination. Findings of the study overall: The study noted that FACS-sorted repertoires could contain abundant clonotypes contaminating from the bulk population.

Each CDR3 protein is one row after TCRdb ran MiXCR on the 5' RACE reads. The sample includes about 320,000 distinct CDR3 sequences, approximately 12% of them seen just once. Remarks on this clonotype: Its antigen is currently unknown.

Germline V gene data show CDR1 as MNHEY and CDR2 as SVGEGT. V lost 2 bases and J lost 6; bases outside the gene matches: 7. The CDR3 has 15 residues. The chain combines TRBV6-2 or TRBV6-3 with TRBJ1-5; 7 nucleotides align to TRBD1. This receptor was taken from a man aged 18 to 30 who received the YFV17D yellow fever vaccine. The sequenced sample was CD4+ T cells sorted from PBMCs, obtained 45 days after the yellow fever booster vaccination. The CDR3 sequence: CASSYATGFGQPQHF. The CDR3 DNA sequence: TGTGCCAGCAGTTACGCGACAGGGTTTGGTCAGCCCCAGCATTTT.